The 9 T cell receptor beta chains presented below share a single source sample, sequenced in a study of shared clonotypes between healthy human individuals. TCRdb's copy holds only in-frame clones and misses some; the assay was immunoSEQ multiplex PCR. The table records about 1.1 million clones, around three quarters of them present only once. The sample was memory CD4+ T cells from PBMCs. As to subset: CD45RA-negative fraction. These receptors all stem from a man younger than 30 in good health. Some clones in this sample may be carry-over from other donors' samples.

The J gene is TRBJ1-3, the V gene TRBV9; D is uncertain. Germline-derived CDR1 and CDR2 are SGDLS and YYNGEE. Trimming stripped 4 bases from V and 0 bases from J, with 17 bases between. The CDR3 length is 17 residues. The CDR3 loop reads CASSPSHGRLSGNTIYF. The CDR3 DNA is TGTGCCAGCAGCCCTTCACACGGGCGGCTCTCTGGAAACACCATATATTTT. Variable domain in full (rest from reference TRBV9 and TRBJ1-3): DSGVTQTPKHLITATGQRVTLRCSPRSGDLSVYWYQQSLDQGLQFLIQYYNGEERAKGNILERFSAQQFPDLHSELNLSSLELGDSALYFCASSPSHGRLSGNTIYFGEGSWLTVV.

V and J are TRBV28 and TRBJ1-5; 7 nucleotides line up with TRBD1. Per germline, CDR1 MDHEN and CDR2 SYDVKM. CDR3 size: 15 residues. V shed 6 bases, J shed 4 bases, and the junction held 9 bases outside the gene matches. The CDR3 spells CASSSGQVRNQPQHF. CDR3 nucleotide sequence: TGTGCCAGCAGCTCCGGACAGGTGAGAAATCAGCCCCAGCATTTT.

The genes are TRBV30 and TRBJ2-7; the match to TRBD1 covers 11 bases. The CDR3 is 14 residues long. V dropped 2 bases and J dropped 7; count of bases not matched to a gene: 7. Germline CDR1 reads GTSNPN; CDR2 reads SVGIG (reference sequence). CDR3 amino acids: CAWSLGTGGREQYF. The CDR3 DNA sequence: TGTGCCTGGAGTCTCGGGACAGGGGGGCGGGAGCAGTACTTC.

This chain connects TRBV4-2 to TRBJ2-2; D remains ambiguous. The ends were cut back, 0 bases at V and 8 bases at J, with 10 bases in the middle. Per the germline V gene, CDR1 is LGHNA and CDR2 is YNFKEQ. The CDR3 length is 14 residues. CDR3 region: CASSQDGRRGELFF. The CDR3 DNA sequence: TGTGCCAGCAGCCAAGACGGACGCAGGGGGGAGCTGTTTTTT.

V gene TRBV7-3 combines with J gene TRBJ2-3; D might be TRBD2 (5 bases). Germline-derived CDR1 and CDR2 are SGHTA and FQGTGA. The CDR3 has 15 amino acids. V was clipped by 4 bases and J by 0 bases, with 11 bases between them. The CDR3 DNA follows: TGTGCCAGCAGCTCAGGACTGCCTAGCACAGATACGCAGTATTTT. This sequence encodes CASSSGLPSTDTQYF.

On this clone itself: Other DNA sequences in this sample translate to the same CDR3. CDR3 protein: CASSVETQYF. CDR3 DNA: TGTGCCAGCAGTGTTGAGACCCAGTACTTC. The chain joins TRBV6-1 to TRBJ2-5, with unresolved D. CDR3 size: 10 residues. The V gene lost 4 bases and the J gene lost 5 bases, with 2 bases spanning the gap. Germline loops: CDR1 MNHNS, CDR2 SASEGT.

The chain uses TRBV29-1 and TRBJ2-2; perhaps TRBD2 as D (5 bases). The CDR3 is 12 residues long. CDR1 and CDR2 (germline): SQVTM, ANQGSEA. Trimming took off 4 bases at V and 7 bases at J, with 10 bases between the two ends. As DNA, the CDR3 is TGCAGCGTTGTCCCCGGGGTCGGGGAGCTGTTTTTT. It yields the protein CSVVPGVGELFF.

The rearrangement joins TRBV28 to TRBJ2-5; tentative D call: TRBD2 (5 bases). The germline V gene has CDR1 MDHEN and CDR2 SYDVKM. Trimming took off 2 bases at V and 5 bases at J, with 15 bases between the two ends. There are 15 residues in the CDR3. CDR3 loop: CASSLPGEPGETQYF. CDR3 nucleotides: TGTGCCAGCAGTTTACCCGGGGAACCGGGGGAGACCCAGTACTTC.

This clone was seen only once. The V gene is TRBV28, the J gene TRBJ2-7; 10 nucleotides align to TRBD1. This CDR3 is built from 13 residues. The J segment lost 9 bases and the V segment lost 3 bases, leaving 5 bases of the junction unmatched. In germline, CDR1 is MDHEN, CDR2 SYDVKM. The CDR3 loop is CASSLGQGPLQYF. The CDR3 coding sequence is TGTGCCAGCAGTTTGGGACAGGGGCCGTTGCAGTACTTC.